The 2 T cell receptor beta chains below come from one sample, sequenced in a study of blood T cell repertoires in COVID-19. Only in-frame clones appear in the TCRdb table, and some are missing; sequencing was by immunoSEQ multiplex PCR. The sample carries 250,000 to 350,000 clones, roughly nine tenths recorded once. The sequenced sample was peripheral blood. The receptor source for this set is a woman aged 25 to 39 with COVID-19, enrolled during active disease.

The V call is TRBV2, the J call TRBJ1-2, with D hard to call. The CDR3 sequence is 12 residues long. Trimming shortened V by 5 bases and J by 7 bases, and 11 bases separated the two germline ends. CDR1 SNHLY and CDR2 FYNNEI come from the germline V gene. The CDR3, as DNA: TGTGCCAGCAGTCCGCTAGGAGTTGGCTACACCTTC. It yields the protein CASSPLGVGYTF.

This clone came up once. This rearrangement joins TRBV3-1 (or the pseudogene TRBV3-2) to TRBJ2-2; TRBD1 matches 11 bases. Germline assignment: CDR1 LGHDT and CDR2 YNNKEL (reference sequence). This CDR3 contains 17 residues. With V trimmed by 5 bases and J by 3 bases, 8 bases remained unmatched. In nucleotides, the CDR3 is TGTGCCAGCAGCGAAGGACAGGGGGCTTGGGACACCGGGGAGCTGTTTTTT. Protein: CASSEGQGAWDTGELFF.